These T cell receptor beta chains were read from a single sample in a study of circulating tumor DNA in untreated peripheral T-cell lymphoma. Libraries were prepared by immunoSEQ multiplex PCR; TCRdb keeps only in-frame clonotypes and omits some of them. Among roughly 7,100 clones listed, roughly 80% were seen once. The specimen sequenced was tumor tissue. The source is a human donor with peripheral T-cell lymphoma. Each CDR3 is given with its conserved first and last residue. Not every row has a clone size; where given, it reads once, few, many or a size class.

v_gene: TRBV11-3; j_gene: TRBJ2-2; len: 15; abundance: NA; CDR3aa: CASSRKGQVTGELFF
v_gene: TRBV6-8; j_gene: TRBJ2-7; len: 14; abundance: once; CDR3aa: CASIPPGTRGEQYF
v_gene: TRBV6-8; j_gene: TRBJ2-5; len: 14; abundance: NA; CDR3aa: CASSATGVQETQYF
v_gene: TRBV14; j_gene: TRBJ2-7; len: 15; abundance: NA; CDR3aa: CASSQDRLRGYEQYF
v_gene: TRBV11-3; j_gene: TRBJ2-4; len: 14; abundance: medium-sized; CDR3aa: CASSLVGGVSIQYF
v_gene: TRBV18; j_gene: TRBJ1-1; len: 15; abundance: NA; CDR3aa: CASSYEPGTLKEAFF
v_gene: TRBV6-8; j_gene: TRBJ1-1; len: 14; abundance: NA; CDR3aa: CASSYFGGTTEAFF
v_gene: TRBV28; j_gene: TRBJ1-5; len: 17; abundance: NA; CDR3aa: CASNSGGAEGSNQPQHF
v_gene: TRBV19; j_gene: TRBJ1-5; len: 14; abundance: NA; CDR3aa: CASSGAAGNQPQHF
v_gene: TRBV15; j_gene: TRBJ1-1; len: 16; abundance: NA; CDR3aa: CATSRFLAGINTEAFF
v_gene: TRBV19; j_gene: TRBJ2-7; len: 14; abundance: few; CDR3aa: CASSTTVDPYEQYF
v_gene: TRBV7-6; j_gene: TRBJ2-5; len: 14; abundance: NA; CDR3aa: CASSQRGAWETQYF
v_gene: TRBV11-3; j_gene: TRBJ1-6; len: 15; abundance: NA; CDR3aa: CASRAGRGANSPLHF
v_gene: TRBV7-6; j_gene: TRBJ1-4; len: 16; abundance: NA; CDR3aa: CASSLRPGQINEKLFF
v_gene: TRBV15; j_gene: TRBJ2-1; len: 15; abundance: NA; CDR3aa: CATSGSSGLYNEQFF
v_gene: TRBV28; j_gene: TRBJ1-5; len: 15; abundance: large; CDR3aa: CASSLGYMGDQPQHF
v_gene: TRBV19; j_gene: TRBJ2-2; len: 15; abundance: NA; CDR3aa: CASSPHGLNTGELFF
v_gene: TRBV1; j_gene: TRBJ1-5; len: 16; abundance: NA; CDR3aa: CASSQEGQAFNQPQHF
v_gene: TRBV28; j_gene: TRBJ1-1; len: 14; abundance: NA; CDR3aa: CASSLYTYIWRAFF
v_gene: TRBV19; j_gene: TRBJ1-1; len: 17; abundance: NA; CDR3aa: CASSMNGRGRMNTEVFF
v_gene: TRBV10-3; j_gene: TRBJ1-1; len: 14; abundance: NA; CDR3aa: CATHRGQVDTEAFF
v_gene: TRBV1; j_gene: TRBJ1-5; len: 16; abundance: NA; CDR3aa: CASSQEWSYPNQPQHF
v_gene: TRBV6-8; j_gene: TRBJ1-1; len: 13; abundance: NA; CDR3aa: CASSDQLGTEAFF
v_gene: TRBV7-1; j_gene: TRBJ1-3; len: 15; abundance: NA; CDR3aa: CASSAPTGSGNTIYF
v_gene: TRBV28; j_gene: TRBJ1-1; len: 15; abundance: NA; CDR3aa: CASSLWDRGRTEAFF
v_gene: TRBV19; j_gene: TRBJ1-4; len: 15; abundance: NA; CDR3aa: CASSIWDRGVVKLFF
v_gene: TRBV10-2; j_gene: TRBJ2-7; len: 14; abundance: once; CDR3aa: CASSVGTGGYEQYF
v_gene: TRBV6-8; j_gene: TRBJ2-3; len: 13; abundance: NA; CDR3aa: CASRGDATDTQYF
v_gene: TRBV19; j_gene: TRBJ1-1; len: 13; abundance: NA; CDR3aa: CASSRGRQREAFF
v_gene: TRBV6-8; j_gene: TRBJ2-2; len: 17; abundance: few; CDR3aa: CASSLDYLLSSGGELFF
v_gene: TRBV10-1; j_gene: TRBJ2-5; len: 17; abundance: once; CDR3aa: CAKTGLAGGKPQETQYF
v_gene: TRBV5-1; j_gene: TRBJ1-4; len: 14; abundance: once; CDR3aa: CASSRTGGSEKLFF
v_gene: TRBV11-3; j_gene: TRBJ2-3; len: 16; abundance: NA; CDR3aa: CASSWPGGLRTDTQYF
v_gene: TRBV28; j_gene: TRBJ2-3; len: 18; abundance: NA; CDR3aa: CASSLRVYLDTSTDTQYF
v_gene: TRBV19; j_gene: TRBJ2-3; len: 12; abundance: NA; CDR3aa: CASSARRDTQYF
v_gene: TRBV30; j_gene: TRBJ1-4; len: 15; abundance: NA; CDR3aa: CAWSAHTGADEKLFF
v_gene: TRBV6-8; j_gene: TRBJ2-7; len: 15; abundance: NA; CDR3aa: CASSSTRTASYEQYF
v_gene: TRBV5-1; j_gene: TRBJ1-2; len: 14; abundance: NA; CDR3aa: CASSPWTDNYGYTF
v_gene: TRBV11-3; j_gene: TRBJ1-1; len: 15; abundance: NA; CDR3aa: CASSPPHAGDTEAFF
v_gene: TRBV28; j_gene: TRBJ2-7; len: 14; abundance: NA; CDR3aa: CASSPGRGGYEQYF
v_gene: TRBV6-8; j_gene: TRBJ1-2; len: 15; abundance: few; CDR3aa: CASRRTGGRDYGYTF
v_gene: TRBV15; j_gene: TRBJ2-2; len: 17; abundance: NA; CDR3aa: CATSRASTAPSTGELFF
v_gene: TRBV19; j_gene: TRBJ2-3; len: 16; abundance: NA; CDR3aa: CASSRSTLIDTDTQYF
v_gene: TRBV29-1; j_gene: TRBJ2-1; len: 14; abundance: few; CDR3aa: CSFRTGWTYNEQFF
v_gene: TRBV5-1; j_gene: TRBJ1-4; len: 14; abundance: NA; CDR3aa: CASSGGGTNEKLFF
v_gene: TRBV30; j_gene: TRBJ1-6; len: 12; abundance: NA; CDR3aa: CACDRDNLSLHF
v_gene: TRBV7-5; j_gene: TRBJ1-1; len: 16; abundance: NA; CDR3aa: CASSLAGIGEDTEAFF
v_gene: TRBV19; j_gene: TRBJ1-3; len: 15; abundance: NA; CDR3aa: CASSIAGGSGNTIYF
v_gene: TRBV6-8; j_gene: TRBJ1-5; len: 15; abundance: NA; CDR3aa: CASSEVGNSNQPQHF
v_gene: TRBV29-1; j_gene: TRBJ2-5; len: 16; abundance: NA; CDR3aa: CSVEQPGLAASETQYF
v_gene: TRBV18; j_gene: TRBJ1-5; len: 16; abundance: NA; CDR3aa: CASSPNSGDGNQPQHF
v_gene: TRBV29-1; j_gene: TRBJ1-1; len: 13; abundance: NA; CDR3aa: CSVDRGRRTEAFF
v_gene: TRBV19; j_gene: TRBJ2-7; len: 14; abundance: NA; CDR3aa: CASSRQGAMSEQYF
v_gene: TRBV29-1; j_gene: TRBJ1-5; len: 13; abundance: NA; CDR3aa: CSVVISVGQPQHF
v_gene: TRBV28; j_gene: TRBJ1-1; len: 13; abundance: NA; CDR3aa: CASSYYGNTEAFF
v_gene: TRBV6-8; j_gene: TRBJ2-2; len: 16; abundance: once; CDR3aa: CASRDSGGTSTGELFF
v_gene: TRBV7-8; j_gene: TRBJ1-1; len: 13; abundance: NA; CDR3aa: CASSPQGDTEAFF
v_gene: TRBV11-3; j_gene: TRBJ1-1; len: 15; abundance: NA; CDR3aa: CASRPTGPLNTEAFF
v_gene: TRBV30; j_gene: TRBJ1-3; len: 14; abundance: few; CDR3aa: CAWDLEGSGNTIYF
v_gene: TRBV19; j_gene: TRBJ2-1; len: 13; abundance: NA; CDR3aa: CASSPQTGYEQFF